The next 17 T cell receptor beta chains were all read from a single sample in a study of T cells in Graves' hyperthyroidism and ophthalmopathy. Amplified TCR beta CDR3 regions derived from RNA transcripts. The HTBI set primed first-round TCR CDR3 RT-PCR. TCRdb used MiXCR to reprocess the multiplex PCR reads, holding one entry per CDR3 protein. This sample yields roughly 500,000 distinct CDR3 sequences, of which approximately 15% are seen a single time; 5% to 7% belongs to the top ten. Sequenced input: blood. The receptors were gathered from a woman under 40 with Graves' hyperthyroidism that later progressed to Graves' ophthalmopathy.

V gene TRBV5-5 combines with J gene TRBJ2-3; 14 bases map to TRBD2. The CDR3 contains 18 residues. The J segment lost 3 bases and the V segment lost 0 bases, leaving 6 bases of the junction unmatched. Per germline, CDR1 SGHKS and CDR2 YYEKEE (reference sequence). The CDR3 here is CASSLVGTSGRVTDTQYF. Written as DNA, the CDR3 is TGTGCCAGCAGCTTGGTAGGGACTAGCGGGAGAGTGACAGATACGCAGTATTTT.

Turning to this clonotype: A much larger clone differs from this one at a single base, so this may be a read error. This sequence joins TRBV7-2 and TRBJ2-1; either TRBD1 or TRBD2 may supply D (5 bases each). Trimming shortened V by 5 bases and J by 1 base, and 15 bases separated the two germline ends. There are 16 residues in the CDR3. Germline loops: CDR1 SGHTA, CDR2 FQGNSA. The CDR3, as DNA: TGTGCCAGCAGCCCCTGGGGGAGCGGTTCCTACAATGAGCAGTTCTTC. The encoded protein is CASSPWGSGSYNEQFF.

This clonotype was counted at least ten times. The V and J genes are TRBV12-3 or TRBV12-4 and TRBJ2-2; 9 nucleotides agree with TRBD1. Trimming took 6 bases from V and 8 from J; bases not matched to a gene: 10. This CDR3 contains 15 residues. CDR3 sequence (DNA): TGTGCCAGCAGCCCCGGGACAGGGTATATGGGGGAGCTGTTTTTT. It encodes CASSPGTGYMGELFF.

This clonotype came up many times. The chain combines TRBV28 with TRBJ1-2; 9 bases map to TRBD1. Looked up from germline, CDR1 is MDHEN and CDR2 is SYDVKM. The CDR3 totals 15 residues. Unmatched junction bases numbered 13, after V lost 6 bases and J lost 8 bases. CDR3: CASRKRDREIRGYTF. CDR3 nucleotide sequence: TGTGCCAGCAGGAAACGGGACAGGGAAATTAGGGGCTACACCTTC.

The chain carries TRBV9 and TRBJ2-1, with 12 nucleotides matching TRBD2. V lost 3 bases to trimming and J lost 9 bases; unmatched junction nucleotides: 4. The CDR3 runs 14 residues. From germline, CDR1 is SGDLS and CDR2 YYNGEE. The CDR3 sequence: CASSGTSGTGEQFF. CDR3 bases: TGTGCCAGCAGCGGGACTAGCGGGACCGGTGAGCAGTTCTTC.

In this sample, this clonotype turned up a few times. The rearrangement links TRBV6-1 to TRBJ1-4; TRBD1 is a possible D gene (6 bases). CDR1 is MNHNS, CDR2 SASEGT, per germline. The CDR3 length is 15 residues. V was cut by 4 bases and J by 10 bases, with 19 bases left in between. The CDR3 sequence is CASSGQGSGRGKLFF. The CDR3, as DNA: TGTGCCAGCAGTGGTCAGGGGTCGGGGAGGGGAAAACTGTTTTTT.

This clonotype was seen a few times. This chain uses TRBV20-1 with TRBJ1-5; a weak D match, TRBD1 (5 bases). This CDR3 contains 16 residues. V gave up 0 bases and J gave up 6 bases, with 18 bases separating them. Per the germline V gene, CDR1 is DFQATT and CDR2 is SNEGSKA (reference sequence). The CDR3: CSARDGDSGERQPQHF. CDR3 coding DNA: TGCAGTGCTAGAGATGGAGACAGTGGAGAACGTCAGCCCCAGCATTTT.

The rearrangement joins TRBV5-6 to TRBJ2-7, with 8 bases matching TRBD2. Per germline, CDR1 SGHDT and CDR2 YYEEEE. The J segment lost 7 bases and the V segment lost 4 bases, leaving 7 bases of the junction unmatched. CDR3 length: 13 amino acids. The CDR3 nucleotides are TGTGCCAGCAGCCCGGGAGGGGTTTGGGAGCAGTACTTC. This gives the protein CASSPGGVWEQYF.

At least ten counts were recorded for this clonotype. This chain connects TRBV20-1 to TRBJ2-1; D call uncertain. Trimming stripped 6 bases from V and 5 bases from J, with 11 bases between. The CDR3 spans 12 residues. In germline, CDR1 is DFQATT, CDR2 SNEGSKA (reference sequence). In DNA form, the CDR3 reads TGCAGTGCCATAACGGACCACAATGAGCAGTTCTTC. Its protein product is CSAITDHNEQFF.

This clonotype was seen repeatedly, ten times or more. This sequence joins TRBV7-2 and TRBJ2-1; 7 nucleotides align to TRBD1. CDR1 and CDR2 (germline): SGHTA, FQGNSA. The CDR3 contains 14 residues. The trim removed 11 bases at V and 3 bases at J, leaving 10 bases unmatched. CDR3 sequence reads: CAGSTGMGYNEQFF. CDR3 in DNA: TGTGCCGGTTCGACAGGGATGGGCTACAATGAGCAGTTCTTC.

This sequence joins TRBV3-1 and TRBJ1-2; no reliable D call. Per the germline V gene, CDR1 is LGHDT and CDR2 is YNNKEL (reference sequence). CDR3 length: 14 residues. V was cut by 0 bases and J by 4 bases, with 9 bases left in between. Here the CDR3 DNA reads TGTGCCAGCAGCCAAGATACGCCCTTCTATGGCTACACCTTC. Its protein is CASSQDTPFYGYTF.

The genes are TRBV4-1 and TRBJ1-1; D is uncertain. V was clipped by 0 bases and J by 5 bases, with 13 bases between them. The CDR3 is made up of 15 amino acids. Germline loops: CDR1 MGHRA, CDR2 YSYEKL. CDR3 DNA: TGCGCCAGCAGCCAAGATAACGCCGGGGTAACTGAAGCTTTCTTT. It specifies CASSQDNAGVTEAFF.

The J gene is TRBJ1-6, the V gene TRBV30; no clear D. V lost 3 bases and J lost 0, with 9 bases in between. Germline V lookup: CDR1 GTSNPN, CDR2 SVGIG (reference sequence). CDR3 length equals 15 residues. The CDR3 DNA sequence: TGTGCCTGGAGAGTTTGGAGCTCCTATAATTCACCCCTCCACTTT. Translation: CAWRVWSSYNSPLHF.

With respect to this clonotype: The germline gene is not matched at one end of the junction; a read error may be the cause. This chain joins TRBV7-7 and TRBJ2-3, with 7 bases that match TRBD1. The germline CDR1 and CDR2 sequences are SSHAT and FNYEAQ (reference sequence). CDR3 length: 15 residues. The chain's CDR3 is CASSLGDSSTDTQYF. The CDR3 DNA reads TGTGCTAGCAGCTTAGGGGACAGCAGCACAGATACGCAGTATTTT.

This clonotype was seen more than once but under ten times. The rearrangement uses TRBV6-2 or TRBV6-3 and TRBJ2-7, with D maybe TRBD2 (6 bases). In germline, CDR1 is MNHEY, CDR2 SVGEGT. The CDR3 loop spans 13 amino acids. Trimming shortened V by 9 bases and J by 0 bases, and 12 bases separated the two germline ends. The DNA for the CDR3 is TGTGCCAGTAGCCGGCGGGGCTCCTACGAGCAGTACTTC. It specifies CASSRRGSYEQYF.

This clonotype appeared many times. The rearrangement joins TRBV12-3 or TRBV12-4 to TRBJ1-5; no clear D gene. Trimming cost V 3 bases and J 0 bases, with 6 bases left between them. The CDR3 sequence is 14 residues long. CDR3 DNA: TGTGCCAGCAGTTTGAAAGATAGCAATCAGCCCCAGCATTTT. Its translation: CASSLKDSNQPQHF.

CDR3 loop: CAWSSSDTQYF. CDR3 in DNA: TGTGCCTGGAGTAGTAGTGATACGCAGTATTTT. The chain carries TRBV30 and TRBJ2-3; D is unclear. This CDR3 contains 11 residues. The V gene lost 2 bases and the J gene lost 6 bases, with 6 bases spanning the gap. From germline, CDR1 is GTSNPN and CDR2 SVGIG (reference sequence).